These T cell receptor beta chains were read from a single sample in a study of cytomegalovirus exposure and HLA in healthy donors. The repertoire was sequenced with immunoSEQ multiplex PCR; TCRdb's copy has only in-frame clones and lacks some. Seen here are under 200,000 clones, about 85% observed once, and the top ten hold under 5%. Material: PBMCs. All receptors derive from a woman aged 45-65 years in good health and CMV-seropositive. Each CDR3 is given with its conserved first and last residue. D genes are given only for firm matches. Clone size is shown for a subset of rows, as once, few, many or a class of expanded clone.

d_gene,j_gene,abundance,len,v_gene,CDR3aa,CDR3nt
NA,TRBJ2-3,few,15,TRBV7-2,CASSLGAVNTDTQYF,TGTGCCAGCAGCTTGGGAGCGGTTAACACAGATACGCAGTATTTT
TRBD2,TRBJ2-2,NA,17,TRBV19,CASTGTSGRLATGELFF,TGTGCCAGTACGGGGACTAGCGGGAGATTAGCCACCGGGGAGCTGTTTTTT
TRBD2,TRBJ2-3,few,15,TRBV7-8,CASSPQGLATDTQYF,TGTGCCAGCAGCCCTCAAGGACTAGCAACAGATACGCAGTATTTT
NA,TRBJ2-1,NA,14,TRBV10-1,CASSESGGAGEQFF,TGCGCCAGCAGTGAGTCAGGGGGGGCCGGTGAGCAGTTCTTC
NA,TRBJ2-4,NA,16,TRBV4-3,CASSQDISGVENIQYF,TGCGCCAGCAGCCAAGATATTAGTGGTGTTGAAAACATTCAGTACTTC
NA,TRBJ1-1,NA,12,TRBV7-9,CASSFFNTEAFF,TGTGCCAGCAGCTTCTTCAACACTGAAGCTTTCTTT
NA,TRBJ1-6,NA,15,TRBV11-2,CASSPLEGGYSPLHF,TGTGCCAGCAGCCCATTAGAGGGGGGGTACTCACCCCTCCACTTT
TRBD1,TRBJ2-1,NA,15,TRBV19,CASSIGQGALLEQFF,TGTGCCAGTAGTATAGGTCAGGGGGCGCTTCTTGAGCAGTTCTTC
TRBD1,TRBJ2-1,NA,15,TRBV6-1,CASSVPRDSNNEQFF,TGTGCCAGCAGTGTACCCCGGGACAGTAACAATGAGCAGTTCTTC
TRBD2,TRBJ2-1,NA,15,TRBV30,CAWRMGLAGGGEQFF,TGTGCCTGGAGGATGGGACTAGCGGGGGGTGGGGAGCAGTTCTTC
NA,TRBJ1-1,NA,14,TRBV28,CASSALTGNTEAFF,TGTGCCAGCAGCGCATTGACAGGGAACACTGAAGCTTTCTTT
NA,TRBJ2-3,NA,14,TRBV27,CASSLVHPGDTQYF,TGTGCCAGCAGTTTAGTCCACCCGGGGGATACGCAGTATTTT
TRBD1,TRBJ1-1,NA,16,TRBV28,CASRVPGQGSGTEAFF,TGTGCCAGCCGCGTCCCGGGACAGGGTTCGGGCACTGAAGCTTTCTTT
TRBD1,TRBJ2-7,few,13,TRBV7-8,CASNLDRGGEQYF,TGTGCCAGCAACCTCGACAGGGGAGGCGAGCAGTACTTC
TRBD2,TRBJ2-1,few,19,TRBV4-1,CASSRGLAGGLSSYNEQFF,TGCGCCAGCAGCCGGGGACTAGCGGGAGGACTGAGCTCCTACAATGAGCAGTTCTTC
TRBD2,TRBJ2-2,NA,15,TRBV7-9,CSSRLAGGPTGELFF,TGTTCCAGTCGACTAGCGGGGGGGCCCACCGGGGAGCTGTTTTTT
NA,TRBJ2-3,once,15,TRBV7-2,CASSLSTPGKDTQYF,TGTGCCAGCAGCTTATCTACACCGGGAAAGGATACGCAGTATTTT
NA,TRBJ1-5,NA,14,TRBV28,CASSTGGVKQPQHF,TGTGCCAGCAGTACGGGGGGAGTCAAACAGCCCCAGCATTTT
TRBD1,TRBJ1-2,NA,14,TRBV7-9,CASSLATGNYGYTF,TGTGCCAGCAGCTTAGCGACAGGGAACTATGGCTACACCTTC
NA,TRBJ1-2,NA,16,TRBV18,CASSLSVAGESDGYTF,TGTGCCAGCTCCTTATCGGTGGCAGGGGAAAGCGATGGCTACACCTTC
NA,TRBJ2-1,NA,16,TRBV11-2,CASSLDLPEPRNEQFF,TGTGCCAGCAGCTTAGATCTCCCGGAGCCCAGAAATGAGCAGTTCTTC
NA,TRBJ2-7,once,15,TRBV5-6,CASSRRRLESYEQYF,TGTGCCAGCAGCCGACGGCGGCTAGAAAGCTACGAGCAGTACTTC
TRBD2,TRBJ2-1,NA,15,TRBV4-2,CASSQGGEGMNEQFF,TGTGCCAGCAGCCAAGGGGGGGAGGGTATGAATGAGCAGTTCTTC
NA,TRBJ2-5,NA,16,TRBV28,CASSLPGLSFQETQYF,TGTGCCAGCAGTTTACCGGGTCTCTCCTTCCAAGAGACCCAGTACTTC
NA,TRBJ2-7,NA,13,TRBV4-1,CASSQVSLHEQYF,TGCGCCAGCAGCCAAGTATCTCTCCACGAGCAGTACTTC
NA,TRBJ2-1,NA,15,TRBV5-4,CASRVDFDSYNEQFF,TGTGCCAGCAGGGTTGACTTCGATTCCTACAATGAGCAGTTCTTC